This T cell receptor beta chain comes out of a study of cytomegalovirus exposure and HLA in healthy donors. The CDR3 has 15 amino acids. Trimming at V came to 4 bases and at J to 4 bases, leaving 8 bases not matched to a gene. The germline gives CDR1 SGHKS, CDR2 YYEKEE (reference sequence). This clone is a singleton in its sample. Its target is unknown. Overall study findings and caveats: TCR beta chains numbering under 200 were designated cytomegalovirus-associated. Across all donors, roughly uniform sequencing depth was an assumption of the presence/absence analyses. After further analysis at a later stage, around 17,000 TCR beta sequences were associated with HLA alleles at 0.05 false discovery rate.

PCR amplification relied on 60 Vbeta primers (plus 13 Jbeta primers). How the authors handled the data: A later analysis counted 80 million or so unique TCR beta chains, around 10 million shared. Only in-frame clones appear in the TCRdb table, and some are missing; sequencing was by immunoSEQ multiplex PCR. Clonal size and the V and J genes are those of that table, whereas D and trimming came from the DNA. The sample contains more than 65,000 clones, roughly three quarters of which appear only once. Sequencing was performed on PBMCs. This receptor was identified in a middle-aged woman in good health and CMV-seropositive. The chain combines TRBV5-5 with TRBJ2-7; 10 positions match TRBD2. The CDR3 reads CASSHPTSGSYEQYF. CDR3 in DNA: TGTGCCAGCAGCCACCCGACTAGCGGGTCTTACGAGCAGTACTTC. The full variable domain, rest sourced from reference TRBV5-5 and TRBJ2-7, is DAGVTQSPTHLIKTRGQQVTLRCSPISGHKSVSWYQQVLGQGPQFIFQYYEKEERGRGNFPDRFSARQFPNYSSELNVNALLLGDSALYLCASSHPTSGSYEQYFGPGTRLTVT.